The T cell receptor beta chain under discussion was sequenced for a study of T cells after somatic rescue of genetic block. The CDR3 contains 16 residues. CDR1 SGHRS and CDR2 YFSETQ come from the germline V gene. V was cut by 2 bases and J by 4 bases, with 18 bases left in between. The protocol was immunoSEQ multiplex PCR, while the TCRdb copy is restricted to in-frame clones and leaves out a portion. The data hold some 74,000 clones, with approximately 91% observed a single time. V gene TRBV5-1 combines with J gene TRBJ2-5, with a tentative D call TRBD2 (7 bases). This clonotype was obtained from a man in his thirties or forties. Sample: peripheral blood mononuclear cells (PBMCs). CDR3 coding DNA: TGCGCCAGCAGCTTCAGGGGCGGGAGCCTCGGAGAGACCCAGTACTTC. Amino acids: CASSFRGGSLGETQYF.